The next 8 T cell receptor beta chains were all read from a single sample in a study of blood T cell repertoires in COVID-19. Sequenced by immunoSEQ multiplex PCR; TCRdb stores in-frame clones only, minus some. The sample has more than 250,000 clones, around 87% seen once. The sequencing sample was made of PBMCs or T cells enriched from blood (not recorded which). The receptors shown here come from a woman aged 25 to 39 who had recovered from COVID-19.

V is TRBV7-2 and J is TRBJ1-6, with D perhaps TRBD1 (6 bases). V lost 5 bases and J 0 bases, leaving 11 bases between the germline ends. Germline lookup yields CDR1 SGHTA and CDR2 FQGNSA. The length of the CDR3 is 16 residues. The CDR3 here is CASSQQGSSYNSPLHF. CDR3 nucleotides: TGTGCCAGCAGCCAACAGGGTAGCTCCTATAATTCACCCCTCCACTTT.

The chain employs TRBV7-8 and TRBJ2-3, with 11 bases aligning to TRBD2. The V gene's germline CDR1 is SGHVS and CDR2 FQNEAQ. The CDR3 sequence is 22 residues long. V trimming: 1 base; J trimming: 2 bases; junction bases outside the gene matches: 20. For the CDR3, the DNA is TGTGCCAGCAGCTTAGTGGGGGGGACTAGCGGAATACATAACGACTACACAGATACGCAGTATTTT. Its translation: CASSLVGGTSGIHNDYTDTQYF.

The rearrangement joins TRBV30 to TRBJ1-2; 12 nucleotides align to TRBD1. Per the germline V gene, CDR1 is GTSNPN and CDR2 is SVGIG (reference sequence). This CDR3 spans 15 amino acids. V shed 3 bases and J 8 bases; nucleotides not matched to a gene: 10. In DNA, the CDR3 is TGTGCCTGGAGCCAATCCGGGACAGGGGGCGCAGGCTACACCTTC. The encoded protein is CAWSQSGTGGAGYTF.

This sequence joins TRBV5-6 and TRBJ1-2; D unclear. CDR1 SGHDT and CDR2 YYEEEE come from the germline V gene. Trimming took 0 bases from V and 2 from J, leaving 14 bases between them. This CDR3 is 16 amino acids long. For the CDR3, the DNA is TGTGCCAGCAGCTTGGGGGCAGAAATCATGAACTATGGCTACACCTTC. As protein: CASSLGAEIMNYGYTF. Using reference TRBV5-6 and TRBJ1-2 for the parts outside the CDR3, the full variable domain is DAGVTQSPTHLIKTRGQQVTLRCSPKSGHDTVSWYQQALGQGPQFIFQYYEEEERQRGNFPDRFSGHQFPNYSSELNVNALLLGDSALYLCASSLGAEIMNYGYTFGSGTRLTVV.

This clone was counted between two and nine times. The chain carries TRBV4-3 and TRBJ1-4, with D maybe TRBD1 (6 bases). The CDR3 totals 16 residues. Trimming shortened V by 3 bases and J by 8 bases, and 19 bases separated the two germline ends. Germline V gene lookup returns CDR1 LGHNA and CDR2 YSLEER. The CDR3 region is CASSQASGAGFEKLFF. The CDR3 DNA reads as TGCGCCAGCAGCCAGGCCTCAGGGGCAGGGTTCGAAAAACTGTTTTTT.

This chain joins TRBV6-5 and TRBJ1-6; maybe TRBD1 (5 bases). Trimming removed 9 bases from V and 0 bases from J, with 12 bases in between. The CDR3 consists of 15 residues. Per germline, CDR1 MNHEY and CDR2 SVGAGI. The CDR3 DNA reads TGTGCCAGTCTCAGGGAGGGCTCCTATAATTCACCCCTCCACTTT. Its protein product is CASLREGSYNSPLHF.

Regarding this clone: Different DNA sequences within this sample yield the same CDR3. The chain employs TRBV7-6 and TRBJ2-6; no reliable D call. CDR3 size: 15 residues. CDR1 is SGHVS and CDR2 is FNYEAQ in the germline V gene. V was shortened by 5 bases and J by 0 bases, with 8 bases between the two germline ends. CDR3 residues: CASSPRVSGANVLTF. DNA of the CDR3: TGTGCCAGCAGCCCACGGGTCTCTGGGGCCAACGTCCTGACTTTC.

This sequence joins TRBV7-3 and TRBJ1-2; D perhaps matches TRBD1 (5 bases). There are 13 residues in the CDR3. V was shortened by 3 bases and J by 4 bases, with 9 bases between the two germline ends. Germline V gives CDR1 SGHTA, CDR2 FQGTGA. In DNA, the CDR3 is TGTGCCAGCAGCTTGGAGGGGTTCTATGGCTACACCTTC. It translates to CASSLEGFYGYTF.